This is a list of T cell receptor beta chains from one sample in a study of shared clonotypes between healthy human individuals. Assay used: immunoSEQ multiplex PCR; TCRdb lists only in-frame clones, some missing. The sample includes 1,400,000 or so clones, approximately 98.5% of them seen just once. Sequenced: naive CD4+ T cells sorted from blood. Receptors originate from a man aged 30 to 45 in good health. Both conserved end residues are part of each CDR3. The D gene is left open where the match is weak. Expanded clones get a size class; other rows say once, few or many, or leave the size out.

V	D	size	J	CDR3	DNA
TRBV27	.	.	TRBJ2-7	CASRPVTGPYEQYF	TGTGCCAGCAGACCTGTGACAGGCCCCTACGAGCAGTACTTC
TRBV29-1	TRBD2	.	TRBJ2-1	CSVGRLAGGNEQFF	TGCAGCGTTGGCCGACTAGCGGGAGGCAATGAGCAGTTCTTC
TRBV7-2	.	.	TRBJ2-3	CASSLAGTSYTDTQYF	TGTGCCAGCAGCTTAGCGGGGACATCGTACACAGATACGCAGTATTTT
TRBV7-2	TRBD2	.	TRBJ2-1	CASSFTTSGRIEQFF	TGTGCCAGCAGCTTCACAACTAGCGGGAGAATCGAGCAGTTCTTC
TRBV4-1	TRBD1	.	TRBJ1-1	CASSPIQGPKGTEAFF	TGCGCCAGCAGCCCGATACAGGGGCCGAAGGGGACTGAAGCTTTCTTT
TRBV5-1	.	.	TRBJ1-2	CASSSGLVPDGYTF	TGCGCCAGCAGTTCTGGGCTTGTCCCCGATGGCTACACCTTC
TRBV2	.	.	TRBJ2-7	CASNLEAIGQYF	TGTGCCAGCAACCTGGAAGCAATTGGGCAGTACTTC
TRBV9	.	.	TRBJ2-5	CASSVSGTQYF	TGTGCCAGCAGCGTTAGCGGGACCCAGTACTTC
TRBV19	TRBD2	.	TRBJ2-5	CASKISGGSDQYF	TGTGCCAGCAAAATTTCGGGCGGGAGCGACCAGTACTTC
TRBV14	.	.	TRBJ2-5	CASSPSEDQYF	TGTGCCAGCAGCCCTTCGGAGGACCAGTACTTC
TRBV16	TRBD2	.	TRBJ2-4	CASSQSGGNIQYF	TGTGCCAGCAGCCAATCGGGAGGGAACATTCAGTACTTC
TRBV10-1	.	.	TRBJ2-2	CASSETGPGTGELFF	TGCGCCAGCAGTGAAACAGGGCCTGGCACCGGGGAGCTGTTTTTT
TRBV19	.	.	TRBJ2-7	CASSIVAPGASGISYEQYF	TGTGCCAGTAGTATAGTAGCACCGGGGGCTAGCGGCATCTCCTACGAGCAGTACTTC
TRBV5-1	.	once	TRBJ2-5	CASRATGLQETQYF	TGCGCCAGCAGGGCCACAGGGCTCCAAGAGACCCAGTACTTC
TRBV6-1	.	.	TRBJ1-1	CASSEGWWSTLNTEAFF	TGTGCCAGCAGTGAAGGGTGGTGGTCAACATTGAACACTGAAGCTTTCTTT
TRBV7-9	.	.	TRBJ1-2	CASSLATGIKSYGYTF	TGTGCCAGCAGCTTAGCCACCGGGATAAAGAGCTATGGCTACACCTTC
TRBV4-3	TRBD1	.	TRBJ2-7	CASSQDLGSGQASYEQYF	TGCGCCAGCAGCCAAGATCTGGGGTCGGGACAGGCCTCCTACGAGCAGTACTTC
TRBV9	.	.	TRBJ1-5	CASSVGSNQPQHF	TGTGCCAGCAGCGTAGGTAGCAATCAGCCCCAGCATTTT
TRBV19	.	.	TRBJ2-7	CASNPPDNYEQYF	TGTGCCAGTAATCCCCCAGACAACTACGAGCAGTACTTC
TRBV9	TRBD2	.	TRBJ2-1	CASSVGPPGGEKYNEQFF	TGTGCCAGCAGCGTAGGACCCCCGGGAGGTGAAAAATACAATGAGCAGTTCTTC
TRBV5-1	.	.	TRBJ1-4	CASSPPGPGELFF	TGCGCCAGCAGCCCGCCTGGCCCTGGGGAACTGTTTTTT
TRBV18	TRBD1	once	TRBJ1-1	CASSLSGQGGTEAFF	TGTGCCAGCTCACTCTCGGGACAGGGGGGGACTGAAGCTTTCTTT
TRBV5-1	TRBD1	.	TRBJ1-2	CASSWDSEGYTF	TGCGCCAGCAGCTGGGACAGTGAGGGCTACACCTTC
TRBV7-9	.	once	TRBJ2-7	CASSWNRVVYYEQYF	TGTGCCAGCAGCTGGAACAGGGTTGTCTACTACGAGCAGTACTTC
TRBV5-4	.	.	TRBJ2-1	CASSLATNEQFF	TGTGCCAGCAGCTTGGCCACCAATGAGCAGTTCTTC
TRBV30	TRBD2	.	TRBJ2-1	CACPKSALAGVRSEQFF	TGTGCCTGCCCTAAGTCGGCTCTAGCGGGAGTGCGGAGTGAGCAGTTCTTC
TRBV4-2	.	.	TRBJ2-4	CASSQGRGEAKNIQYF	TGTGCCAGCAGCCAAGGAAGAGGGGAAGCCAAAAACATTCAGTACTTC